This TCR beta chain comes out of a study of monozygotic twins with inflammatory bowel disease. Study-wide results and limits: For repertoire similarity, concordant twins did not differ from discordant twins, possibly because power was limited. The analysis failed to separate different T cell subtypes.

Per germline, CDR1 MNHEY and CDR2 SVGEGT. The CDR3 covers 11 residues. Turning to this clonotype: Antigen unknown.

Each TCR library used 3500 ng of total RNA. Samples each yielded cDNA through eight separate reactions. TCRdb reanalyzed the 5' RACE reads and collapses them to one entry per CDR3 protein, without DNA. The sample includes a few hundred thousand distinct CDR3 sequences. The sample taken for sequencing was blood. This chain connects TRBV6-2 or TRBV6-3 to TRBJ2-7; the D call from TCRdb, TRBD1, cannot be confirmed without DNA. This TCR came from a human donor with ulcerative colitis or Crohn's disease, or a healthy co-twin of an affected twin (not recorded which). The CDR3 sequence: CASSPDRGITF.